This TCR beta chain was documented in a study of blood T cell repertoires in COVID-19. Residents of 20 to 25 US areas, aged 18 to 89 years, made up the participants. The sample holds a few counts of this clone. Profiled with immunoSEQ multiplex PCR; TCRdb holds only in-frame clones, not every one. The sample holds about 440,000 clones; approximately 90% are singletons and the top ten take nearly 2%. This CDR3 has 15 amino acids. Germline CDR1 is LNHDA and CDR2 is SQIVND (reference sequence). The ends were cut back, 3 bases at V and 4 bases at J, with 15 bases in the middle. This receptor was taken from a woman aged 18 to 35 with acute COVID-19. Sequencing was carried out using PBMCs or T cells enriched from blood (not recorded which). The chain joins TRBV19 to TRBJ1-1, with unresolved D. In nucleotides, the CDR3 is TGTGCCAGTAGTATGTTAGACCGGAGGACCACTGAAGCTTTCTTT. Translation: CASSMLDRRTTEAFF.